Below are 15 T cell receptor beta chains sequenced from a single sample in a study of cytomegalovirus exposure and HLA in healthy donors. 60 Vbeta and 13 Jbeta primers were used in PCR. The data were produced by immunoSEQ multiplex PCR, yet TCRdb's version contains in-frame clones alone and is incomplete. Among over 150,000 clones listed, roughly 80% were seen once. The specimen sequenced was PBMCs. These receptors were taken from a male donor in good health and CMV-seronegative.

This clone was detected only a few times. The rearrangement joins TRBV4-2 to TRBJ2-1, with 9 bases that match TRBD1. Germline trimming cut 4 bases from V and 2 bases from J; bases unmatched to any gene: 3. CDR1 is LGHNA and CDR2 is YNFKEQ in the germline V gene. The CDR3 is 15 residues long. CDR3 bases: TGTGCCAGCAGCCGGGACAGGGAAACCTACAATGAGCAGTTCTTC. Translated, it gives CASSRDRETYNEQFF.

This chain links TRBV5-1 with TRBJ2-2; weak D call: TRBD2 (6 bases). The germline V gene encodes CDR1 SGHRS and CDR2 YFSETQ. The length of the CDR3 is 14 residues. Trimming removed 0 bases at V and 6 bases at J, with 9 bases between. CDR3 residues: CASSLVPGAGELFF. The CDR3 DNA sequence: TGCGCCAGCAGCTTGGTTCCGGGGGCCGGGGAGCTGTTTTTT. Full variable domain (missing parts from reference TRBV5-1 and TRBJ2-2): KAGVTQTPRYLIKTRGQQVTLSCSPISGHRSVSWYQQTPGQGLQFLFEYFSETQRNKGNFPGRFSGRQFSNSRSEMNVSTLELGDSALYLCASSLVPGAGELFFGEGSRLTVL.

The chain has TRBV7-8 and TRBJ1-1; 8 bases are shared with TRBD1. Germline V lookup: CDR1 SGHVS, CDR2 FQNEAQ. This CDR3 is built from 15 residues. J was trimmed by 2 bases and V by 2 bases; bases with no gene match: 4. CDR3 DNA: TGTGCCAGCAGCTTACCCGGACAGGGAAACACTGAAGCTTTCTTT. Translation: CASSLPGQGNTEAFF.

The chain combines TRBV6-1 with TRBJ2-7; 7 positions agree with TRBD1. Germline V gene lookup returns CDR1 MNHNS and CDR2 SASEGT. The CDR3 is made up of 13 amino acids. Germline trimming cut 6 bases from V and 3 bases from J; bases unmatched to any gene: 5. CDR3 loop: CASRQGPYYEQYF. CDR3 bases: TGTGCCAGCAGACAGGGGCCTTACTACGAGCAGTACTTC.

This clone was seen a few times. V gene TRBV6-5 combines with J gene TRBJ1-1; TRBD1 agrees at 7 bases. Unmatched junction bases numbered 10, after V lost 5 bases and J lost 4 bases. CDR3 length equals 15 residues. Germline V gene data show CDR1 as MNHEY and CDR2 as SVGAGI. CDR3 bases: TGTGCCAGCAGTCCTAGCAGACAGGGCGGCACTGAAGCTTTCTTT. Its translation is CASSPSRQGGTEAFF.

The rearrangement uses TRBV27 and TRBJ2-1; TRBD1 matches at 7 bases. Germline V lookup: CDR1 MNHEY, CDR2 SMNVEV (reference sequence). The trim removed 5 bases at V and 4 bases at J, leaving 11 bases unmatched. This CDR3 contains 16 residues. The CDR3 reads CASSPYRGISYNEQFF. The CDR3, as DNA: TGTGCCAGCAGTCCCTACAGGGGAATTTCTTACAATGAGCAGTTCTTC.

V and J are TRBV28 and TRBJ1-4, with 7 bases lining up with TRBD1. With 4 bases clipped from V and 7 bases from J, the junction kept 6 bases outside the gene matches. The CDR3 contains 14 residues. Germline V gene sequence: CDR1 MDHEN, CDR2 SYDVKM. The CDR3 sequence is CASSSDRLGEKLFF. In DNA form, the CDR3 reads TGTGCCAGCAGTTCGGACAGGTTGGGTGAAAAACTGTTTTTT.

The chain couples TRBV9 to TRBJ2-7; possible D gene TRBD1, 6 bases. This CDR3 comprises 15 residues. Trimming left V 2 bases short and J 5 bases short, with 17 bases between. Per germline, CDR1 SGDLS and CDR2 YYNGEE. CDR3 coding DNA: TGTGCCAGCAGCGTGGGGGCACGTTCAGGAGACGAGCAGTACTTC. Its translation: CASSVGARSGDEQYF.

The rearrangement links TRBV27 to TRBJ2-2; 11 nucleotides agree with TRBD1. The germline CDR1 and CDR2 sequences are MNHEY and SMNVEV (reference sequence). The CDR3 has 16 residues. V shed 6 bases and J 4 bases; nucleotides not matched to a gene: 7. CDR3 DNA sequence: TGTGCCAGCAGACCAGGGACAGGGGGAGTCACCGGGGAGCTGTTTTTT. Its translation: CASRPGTGGVTGELFF.

The V gene is TRBV2, the J gene TRBJ2-5; 8 bases align to TRBD1. The CDR3 spans 12 residues. Germline values: CDR1 SNHLY, CDR2 FYNNEI. Unmatched junction bases numbered 6, after V lost 10 bases and J lost 5 bases. The DNA for the CDR3 is TGTGCCACCGGACAGGGCGAGGAGACCCAGTACTTC. Protein product: CATGQGEETQYF.

The V gene is TRBV19, the J gene TRBJ1-5, with TRBD1 matching 10 bases. CDR1 is LNHDA, CDR2 SQIVND, per germline (reference sequence). This CDR3 has 16 amino acids. V trimming: 3 bases; J trimming: 2 bases; junction bases outside the gene matches: 4. CDR3 coding DNA: TGTGCCAGTAGTATCCCCGGGACAGGGGGCAATCAGCCCCAGCATTTT. This gives the protein CASSIPGTGGNQPQHF.

There are a few counts of this clone. The V gene is TRBV6-1, the J gene TRBJ2-7, with TRBD2 matching over 7 bases. Trimming took 2 bases from V and 3 from J; bases not matched to a gene: 10. Germline CDR1 MNHNS, CDR2 SASEGT. This CDR3 spans 16 amino acids. CDR3 nucleotide sequence: TGTGCCAGCAGTGAACTCCCTGGGGAGGGTTTCTACGAGCAGTACTTC. It specifies CASSELPGEGFYEQYF.

V gene TRBV27 combines with J gene TRBJ2-2, with TRBD1 identical over 7 bases. V was pared by 5 bases and J by 5 bases, with 2 bases of the junction left unmatched. CDR1 MNHEY and CDR2 SMNVEV come from the germline V gene (reference sequence). The length of the CDR3 is 13 residues. DNA of the CDR3: TGTGCCAGCAGTCTGACAGGGACCGGGGAGCTGTTTTTT. Its protein product is CASSLTGTGELFF.

The V gene is TRBV11-2, the J gene TRBJ1-1; 7 nucleotides line up with TRBD1. With V trimmed by 1 base and J by 0 bases, 2 bases remained unmatched. Germline V CDR1 and CDR2: SGHAT, FQNNGV. The CDR3 is made up of 15 amino acids. The CDR3 reads CASSLGQGLNTEAFF. In DNA, the CDR3 is TGTGCCAGCAGCTTAGGACAGGGTTTGAACACTGAAGCTTTCTTT.

The CDR3 region is CASSLNGGGTGANVLTF. The CDR3 region has the DNA TGTGCCAGCAGCCTTAACGGGGGAGGGACCGGGGCCAACGTCCTGACTTTC. The chain is built from TRBV7-3 and TRBJ2-6; 7 positions match TRBD2. CDR1 and CDR2 (germline): SGHTA, FQGTGA. CDR3 size: 17 residues. The junction had 11 bases not matched to a gene; V was cut back by 5 bases and J by 4 bases.